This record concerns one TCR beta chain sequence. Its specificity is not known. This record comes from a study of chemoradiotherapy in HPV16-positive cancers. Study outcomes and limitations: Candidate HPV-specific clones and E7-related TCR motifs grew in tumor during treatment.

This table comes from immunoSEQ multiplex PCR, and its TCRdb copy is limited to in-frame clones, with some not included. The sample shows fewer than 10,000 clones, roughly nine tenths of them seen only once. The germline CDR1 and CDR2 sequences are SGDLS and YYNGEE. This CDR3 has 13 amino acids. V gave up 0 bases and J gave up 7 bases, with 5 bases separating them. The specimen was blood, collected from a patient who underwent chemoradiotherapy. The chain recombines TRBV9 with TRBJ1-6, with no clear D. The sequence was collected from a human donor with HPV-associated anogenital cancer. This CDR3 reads CASSVAGNSPLHF. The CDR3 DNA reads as TGTGCCAGCAGCGTAGCCGGGAATTCACCCCTCCACTTT.